A selection of T cell receptor beta chains follows, all from one sample in a study of blood T cell repertoires in COVID-19. Data came from immunoSEQ multiplex PCR; TCRdb stores just in-frame clones and leaves some out. The sample shows about 46,000 clones, approximately 85% of them seen only once. Sequencing was done on a sample of peripheral blood. These receptors all come from a human donor in a cohort sampled during active COVID-19. The donor label of this sample is uncertain. Each CDR3 is given with its conserved first and last residue. The D gene is left open where the match is weak. Only some rows state a clone size, as once, few, many or a class for expanded clones.

d_call: NA
v_call: TRBV12-3/TRBV12-4
j_call: TRBJ2-1
clone_size: NA
cdr3_nt: TGTGCCAGCAGTTTTGCGGACAATGAGCAGTTCTTC
cdr3_aa: CASSFADNEQFF

d_call: TRBD1
v_call: TRBV7-2
j_call: TRBJ2-1
clone_size: NA
cdr3_nt: TGTGCCAGCAGACGACCCGGGACAGGGGGCAATGAGCAGTTCTTC
cdr3_aa: CASRRPGTGGNEQFF

d_call: NA
v_call: TRBV5-4
j_call: TRBJ2-5
clone_size: NA
cdr3_nt: TGTGCCAGCAGCCGCGGCAGCAGGGGCGACGGAGAGACCCAGTACTTC
cdr3_aa: CASSRGSRGDGETQYF

d_call: NA
v_call: TRBV10-3
j_call: TRBJ1-1
clone_size: NA
cdr3_nt: TGTGCCATCACCCCGACAGGCGGTGAAGCTTTCTTT
cdr3_aa: CAITPTGGEAFF

d_call: TRBD1
v_call: TRBV9
j_call: TRBJ2-2
clone_size: NA
cdr3_nt: TGTGCCAGCAGCGCTCCCGGGACAGAGAACACCGGGGAGCTGTTTTTT
cdr3_aa: CASSAPGTENTGELFF

d_call: TRBD2
v_call: TRBV5-4
j_call: TRBJ2-3
clone_size: NA
cdr3_nt: TGTGCCAGCAGCTGGAGCGGCGGGGGTAGGACAGATACGCAGTATTTT
cdr3_aa: CASSWSGGGRTDTQYF

d_call: NA
v_call: TRBV29-1
j_call: TRBJ2-5
clone_size: few
cdr3_nt: TGCAGCGTTGAAGCGCAGCAGGGAGGGACCCAGTACTTC
cdr3_aa: CSVEAQQGGTQYF

d_call: NA
v_call: TRBV5-6
j_call: TRBJ1-4
clone_size: NA
cdr3_nt: TGTGCCAGCAGCTTGGCAGGCTTGGGGAGTAGTGAAAAACTGTTTTTT
cdr3_aa: CASSLAGLGSSEKLFF

d_call: NA
v_call: TRBV10-3
j_call: TRBJ2-5
clone_size: NA
cdr3_nt: TGTGCCATCAGTGAAAGGGGCGAAGAGACCCAGTACTTC
cdr3_aa: CAISERGEETQYF

d_call: NA
v_call: TRBV11-2
j_call: TRBJ1-1
clone_size: NA
cdr3_nt: TGTGCCAGCAGCTTTAAGGGGGTCGGCACTGAAGCTTTCTTT
cdr3_aa: CASSFKGVGTEAFF

d_call: TRBD1
v_call: TRBV7-9
j_call: TRBJ1-2
clone_size: NA
cdr3_nt: TGTGCCAGCAGCTTAGGGGGGACGACAGGGGGCGTTGGCTATGGCTACACCTTC
cdr3_aa: CASSLGGTTGGVGYGYTF

d_call: NA
v_call: TRBV10-3
j_call: TRBJ2-7
clone_size: NA
cdr3_nt: TGTGCCATCAGTTCAGGGCCTACCTACGAGCAGTACTTC
cdr3_aa: CAISSGPTYEQYF

d_call: NA
v_call: TRBV30
j_call: TRBJ1-4
clone_size: once
cdr3_nt: TGTGCCTGGAGTGTTGATACCAGGGGCACTAATGAAAAACTGTTTTTT
cdr3_aa: CAWSVDTRGTNEKLFF

d_call: NA
v_call: TRBV5-6
j_call: TRBJ2-7
clone_size: few
cdr3_nt: TGTGCCAGCAGACGGGACATCCCCTACGAGCAGTACTTC
cdr3_aa: CASRRDIPYEQYF

d_call: NA
v_call: TRBV28
j_call: TRBJ2-7
clone_size: NA
cdr3_nt: TGTGCCAGCAGTTTACGTTCAGGGCGCGAGGTGCAGTACTTC
cdr3_aa: CASSLRSGREVQYF

d_call: NA
v_call: TRBV10-3
j_call: TRBJ1-1
clone_size: NA
cdr3_nt: TGTGCCATCAGCAACGCGGGAGGGCGGAACACTGAAGCTTTCTTT
cdr3_aa: CAISNAGGRNTEAFF

d_call: TRBD2
v_call: TRBV19
j_call: TRBJ2-7
clone_size: NA
cdr3_nt: TGTGCCAGTAGACAACTAGCGGAGAGCTCCTACGAGCAGTACTTC
cdr3_aa: CASRQLAESSYEQYF

d_call: NA
v_call: TRBV5-4
j_call: TRBJ1-5
clone_size: NA
cdr3_nt: TGTGCCAGCAGCATCAACGGGGGAAAACAGCCCCAGCATTTT
cdr3_aa: CASSINGGKQPQHF

d_call: TRBD2
v_call: TRBV27
j_call: TRBJ2-3
clone_size: NA
cdr3_nt: TGTGCCAGCAGAGTTGGACTAGGTCTCACAGATACGCAGTATTTT
cdr3_aa: CASRVGLGLTDTQYF

d_call: NA
v_call: TRBV11-2
j_call: TRBJ2-1
clone_size: NA
cdr3_nt: TGTGCCAGCCGACTCCCGAGCTCCTACAATGAGCAGTTCTTC
cdr3_aa: CASRLPSSYNEQFF

d_call: TRBD1
v_call: TRBV5-5
j_call: TRBJ2-7
clone_size: NA
cdr3_nt: TGTGCCAGCAGCTTGGCGGCAGGGGGCACCTACGAGCAGTACTTC
cdr3_aa: CASSLAAGGTYEQYF

d_call: TRBD1
v_call: TRBV7-9
j_call: TRBJ1-4
clone_size: few
cdr3_nt: TGTGCCAGCAGCCCCCGAGGGGGACAGGGTGGCACTAATGAAAAACTGTTTTTT
cdr3_aa: CASSPRGGQGGTNEKLFF

d_call: TRBD1
v_call: TRBV10-3
j_call: TRBJ2-5
clone_size: NA
cdr3_nt: TGTGCCATCAGTACCTCAGGGGGACAAGAGACCCAGTACTTC
cdr3_aa: CAISTSGGQETQYF

d_call: TRBD2
v_call: TRBV7-6
j_call: TRBJ2-5
clone_size: NA
cdr3_nt: TGTGCCAGCAGCTCAGGATCGGGGCTAGCGGGGGCCCGCTCGACCCAGTACTTC
cdr3_aa: CASSSGSGLAGARSTQYF

d_call: TRBD1
v_call: TRBV5-8
j_call: TRBJ1-2
clone_size: few
cdr3_nt: TGTGCCAGCAGCAGAACGGGACAGGAGTATGGCTACACCTTC
cdr3_aa: CASSRTGQEYGYTF

d_call: NA
v_call: TRBV11-2
j_call: TRBJ1-4
clone_size: NA
cdr3_nt: TGTGCCAGCAGCTTAGATCGGAAGGGGCGGGAAAAACTGTTTTTT
cdr3_aa: CASSLDRKGREKLFF

d_call: NA
v_call: TRBV5-6
j_call: TRBJ1-6
clone_size: NA
cdr3_nt: TGTGCCAGCAGCAGCGAGGGTGATTCACCCCTCCACTTT
cdr3_aa: CASSSEGDSPLHF

d_call: TRBD1
v_call: TRBV6-2/TRBV6-3
j_call: TRBJ2-5
clone_size: NA
cdr3_nt: TGTGCCAGCAGTTCGGGACAGGGGGCGTCGGGCCAAGAGACCCAGTACTTC
cdr3_aa: CASSSGQGASGQETQYF

d_call: TRBD1
v_call: TRBV30
j_call: TRBJ1-5
clone_size: NA
cdr3_nt: TGTGCCTGGAATCCAGGGGGACAGGGTTTACAGCCCCAGCATTTT
cdr3_aa: CAWNPGGQGLQPQHF